This T cell receptor (beta chain) was obtained from a study of T-cell reconstitution after alpha-beta-depleted transplantation in children. Unique molecular identifiers were incorporated during preparation of the TCRbeta library. TCRdb reprocessed the PCR reads via MiXCR and lists one record per CDR3 protein. The data hold about 830,000 distinct CDR3 sequences, with around 15% observed a single time. The CDR3 consists of 17 residues. Germline V gives CDR1 DFQATT, CDR2 SNEGSKA (reference sequence). V lost 5 bases, J lost 1 base, and 15 bases stayed unmatched. This chain links TRBV20-1 with TRBJ2-3; the match to TRBD2 covers 7 bases. This material consisted of PBMCs, mostly from graft donor cells, taken 360 days after TCRalphabeta/CD19-depleted stem cell transplant. The TCR comes from a male patient under 18 who had a stem cell transplant for acute lymphoblastic leukemia, so the T cells may come from the graft donor. The CDR3 reads CSAFTTSWIPGTDTQYF. The CDR3 bases are TGCAGTGCTTTTACGACTAGCTGGATTCCTGGCACAGATACGCAGTATTTT.